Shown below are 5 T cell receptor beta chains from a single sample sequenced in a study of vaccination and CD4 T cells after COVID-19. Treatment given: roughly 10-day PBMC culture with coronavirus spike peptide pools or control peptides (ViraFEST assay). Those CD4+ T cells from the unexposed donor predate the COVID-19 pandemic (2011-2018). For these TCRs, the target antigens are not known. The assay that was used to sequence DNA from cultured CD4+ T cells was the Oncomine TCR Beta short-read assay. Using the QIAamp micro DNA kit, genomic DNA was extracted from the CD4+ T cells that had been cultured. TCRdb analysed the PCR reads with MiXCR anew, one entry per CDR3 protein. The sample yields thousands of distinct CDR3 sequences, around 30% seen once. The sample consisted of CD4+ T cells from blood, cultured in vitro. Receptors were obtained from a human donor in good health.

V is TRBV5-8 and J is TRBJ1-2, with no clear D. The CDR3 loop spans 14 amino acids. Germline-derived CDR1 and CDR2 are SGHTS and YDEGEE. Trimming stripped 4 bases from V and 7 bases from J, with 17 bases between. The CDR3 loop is CASSNRLTSGGYTF. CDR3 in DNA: TGTGCCAGCAGCAACCGTCTCACGTCCGGTGGCTACACCTTC. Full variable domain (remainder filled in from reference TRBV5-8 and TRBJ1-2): EAGVTQSPTHLIKTRGQQATLRCSPISGHTSVYWYQQALGLGLQFLLWYDEGEERNRGNFPPRFSGRQFPNYSSELNVNALELEDSALYLCASSNRLTSGGYTFGSGTRLTVV.

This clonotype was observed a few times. The CDR3 loop reads CASRGDRGEAFF. CDR3 coding DNA: TGTGCCAGCAGGGGGGACAGGGGTGAAGCTTTCTTT. J is TRBJ1-1 and V is TRBV27; 10 nucleotides match TRBD1. The CDR3 runs 12 residues. The trim removed 6 bases at V and 7 bases at J, leaving 2 bases unmatched. Germline lookup yields CDR1 MNHEY and CDR2 SMNVEV (reference sequence).

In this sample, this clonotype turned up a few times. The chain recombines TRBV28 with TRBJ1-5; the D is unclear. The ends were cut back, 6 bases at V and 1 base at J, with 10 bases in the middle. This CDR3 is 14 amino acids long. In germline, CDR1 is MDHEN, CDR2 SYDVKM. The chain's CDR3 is CASSRSSSNQPQHF. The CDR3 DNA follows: TGTGCCAGCAGCCGCTCTTCAAGCAATCAGCCCCAGCATTTT.

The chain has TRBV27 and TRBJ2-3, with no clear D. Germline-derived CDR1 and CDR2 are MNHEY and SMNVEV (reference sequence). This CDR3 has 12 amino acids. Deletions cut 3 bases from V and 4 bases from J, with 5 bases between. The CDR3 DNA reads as TGTGCCAGCAGTTTCCCCGCAGATACGCAGTATTTT. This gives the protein CASSFPADTQYF.

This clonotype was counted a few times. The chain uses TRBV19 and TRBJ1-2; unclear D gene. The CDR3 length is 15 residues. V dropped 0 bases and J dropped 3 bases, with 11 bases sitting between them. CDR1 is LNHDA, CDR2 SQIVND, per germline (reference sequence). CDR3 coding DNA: TGTGCCAGTAGTATAGATTGGAAGGGAGACTATGGCTACACCTTC. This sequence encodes CASSIDWKGDYGYTF. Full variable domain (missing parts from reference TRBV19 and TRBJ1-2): DGGITQSPKYLFRKEGQNVTLSCEQNLNHDAMYWYRQDPGQGLRLIYYSQIVNDFQKGDIAEGYSVSREKKESFPLTVTSAQKNPTAFYLCASSIDWKGDYGYTFGSGTRLTVV.